This record concerns one TCR beta chain sequence. The CDR3 runs 21 residues. CDR1 is MDHEN and CDR2 is SYDVKM in the germline V gene. The germline V and J ends were trimmed by 6 bases and 0 bases, with 33 bases remaining between them. Profiled with immunoSEQ multiplex PCR; TCRdb holds only in-frame clones, not every one. The sample shows about 160,000 clones, roughly 90% of them seen only once. This entry belongs to a study of cytomegalovirus exposure and HLA in healthy donors. Study details: It was reported in a later analysis that the 120 validation repertoires used the same platform as the 666 first-cohort repertoires.

This sequence originates from a woman younger than 45 in good health and CMV-seronegative. The sequenced sample was PBMCs. The chain employs TRBV28 and TRBJ2-7; tentative D call: TRBD2 (6 bases). The CDR3 DNA sequence: TGTGCCAGCAGCCCTAACTTACTAGCCCAAACTCGAAGAGCTAGCTCCTACGAGCAGTACTTC. Translated: CASSPNLLAQTRRASSYEQYF.